This TCR beta chain is drawn from a study of technical replicates of blood from a handful of donors. Trimming shortened V by 9 bases and J by 1 base, and 12 bases separated the two germline ends. CDR3 length: 14 residues. Looked up from germline, CDR1 is MDHEN and CDR2 is SYDVKM. Profiling relied on immunoSEQ multiplex PCR, and the TCRdb table lists in-frame clones only, not all of them. Of around 72,000 clones listed, 95% to 98% are singletons. V is TRBV28 and J is TRBJ2-2; D may be TRBD2 (5 bases). Sample: T cells isolated from PBMCs. This receptor was obtained from a human donor in good health. The CDR3 sequence is CASSKLGNTGELFF. The CDR3 nucleotides read TGTGCCAGTTCGAAACTAGGGAACACCGGGGAGCTGTTTTTT.